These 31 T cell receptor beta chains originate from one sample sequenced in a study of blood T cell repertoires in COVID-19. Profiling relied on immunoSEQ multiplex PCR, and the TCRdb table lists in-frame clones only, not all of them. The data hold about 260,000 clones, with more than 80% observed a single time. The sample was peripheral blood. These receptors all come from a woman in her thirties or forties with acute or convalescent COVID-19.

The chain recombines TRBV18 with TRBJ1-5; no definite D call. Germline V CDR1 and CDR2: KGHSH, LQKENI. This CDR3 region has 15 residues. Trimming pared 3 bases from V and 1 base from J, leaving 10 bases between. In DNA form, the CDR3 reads TGTGCCAGCTCACCCCGGAGCGAGAGCAATCAGCCCCAGCATTTT. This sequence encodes CASSPRSESNQPQHF. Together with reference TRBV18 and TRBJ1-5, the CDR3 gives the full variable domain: NAGVMQNPRHLVRRRGQEARLRCSPMKGHSHVYWYRQLPEEGLKFMVYLQKENIIDESGMPKERFSAEFPKEGPSILRIQQVVRGDSAAYFCASSPRSESNQPQHFGDGTRLSIL.

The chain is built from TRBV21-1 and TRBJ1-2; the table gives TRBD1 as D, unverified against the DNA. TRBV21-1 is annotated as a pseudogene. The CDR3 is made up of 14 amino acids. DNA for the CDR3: TGTGCCAGCAGCAACGGGGACAAGGCTAATGGCTACACCTTC. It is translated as CASSNGDKANGYTF.

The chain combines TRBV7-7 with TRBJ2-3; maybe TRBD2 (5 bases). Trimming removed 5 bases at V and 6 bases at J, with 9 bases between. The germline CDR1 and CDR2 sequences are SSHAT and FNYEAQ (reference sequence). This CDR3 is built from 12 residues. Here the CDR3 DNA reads TGTGCCAGCAGCCCTTCGGGGGATACGCAGTATTTT. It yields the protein CASSPSGDTQYF.

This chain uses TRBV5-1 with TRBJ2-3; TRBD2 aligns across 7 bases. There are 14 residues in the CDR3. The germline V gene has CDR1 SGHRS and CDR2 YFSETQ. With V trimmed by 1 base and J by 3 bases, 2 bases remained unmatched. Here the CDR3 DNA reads TGCGCCAGCAGCTTGACAGCGGGGACAGATACGCAGTATTTT. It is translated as CASSLTAGTDTQYF.

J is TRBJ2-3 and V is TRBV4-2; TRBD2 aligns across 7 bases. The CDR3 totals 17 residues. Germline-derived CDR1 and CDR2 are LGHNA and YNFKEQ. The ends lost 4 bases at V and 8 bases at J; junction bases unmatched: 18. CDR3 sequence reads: CASSLGGLHSSTGTQYF. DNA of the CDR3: TGTGCCAGCAGCCTCGGGGGACTACACTCCTCCACGGGTACGCAGTATTTT.

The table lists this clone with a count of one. The CDR3 region has the DNA TGCAGCGTTGCCAACGACAGGGGCTATGGCTACACCTTC. It encodes CSVANDRGYGYTF. The rearrangement uses TRBV29-1 and TRBJ1-2; 8 bases are shared with TRBD1. There are 13 residues in the CDR3. Looked up from germline, CDR1 is SQVTM and CDR2 is ANQGSEA. Trimming took 4 bases from V and 4 from J; bases not matched to a gene: 5.

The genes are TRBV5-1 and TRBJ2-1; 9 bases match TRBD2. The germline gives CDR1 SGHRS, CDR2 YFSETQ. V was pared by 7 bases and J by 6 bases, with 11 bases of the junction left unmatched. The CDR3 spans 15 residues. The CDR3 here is CASFPLAGVPNEQFF. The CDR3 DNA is TGCGCCAGCTTCCCCTTAGCGGGGGTGCCCAATGAGCAGTTCTTC.

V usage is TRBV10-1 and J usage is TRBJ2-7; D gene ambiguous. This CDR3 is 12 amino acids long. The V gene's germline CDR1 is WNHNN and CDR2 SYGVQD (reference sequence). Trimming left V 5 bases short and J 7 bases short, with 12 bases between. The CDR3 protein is CASSLQPIEQYV. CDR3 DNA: TGCGCCAGCAGTTTACAGCCGATAGAGCAGTACGTC.

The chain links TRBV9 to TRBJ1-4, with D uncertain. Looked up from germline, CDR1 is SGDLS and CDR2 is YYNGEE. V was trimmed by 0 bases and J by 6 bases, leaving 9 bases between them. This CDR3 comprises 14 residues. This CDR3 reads CASSVGGWDEKLFF. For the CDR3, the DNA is TGTGCCAGCAGCGTAGGAGGGTGGGATGAAAAACTGTTTTTT.

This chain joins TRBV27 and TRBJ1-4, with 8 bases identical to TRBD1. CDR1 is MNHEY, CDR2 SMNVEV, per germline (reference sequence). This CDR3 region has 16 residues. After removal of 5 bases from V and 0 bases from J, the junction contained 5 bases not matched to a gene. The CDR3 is CASSRTGGATNEKLFF. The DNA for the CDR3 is TGTGCCAGCAGTCGAACAGGGGGGGCAACTAATGAAAAACTGTTTTTT.

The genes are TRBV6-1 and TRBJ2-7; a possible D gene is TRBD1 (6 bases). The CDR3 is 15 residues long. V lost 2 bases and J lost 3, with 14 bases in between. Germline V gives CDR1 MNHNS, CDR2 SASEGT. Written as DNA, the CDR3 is TGTGCCAGCAGTGAATCGGCAGGGGAGCTCTACGAGCAGTACGTC. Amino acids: CASSESAGELYEQYV.

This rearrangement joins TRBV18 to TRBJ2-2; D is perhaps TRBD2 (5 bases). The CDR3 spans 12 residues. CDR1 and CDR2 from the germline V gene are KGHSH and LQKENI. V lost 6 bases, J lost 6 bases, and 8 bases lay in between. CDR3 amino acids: CASSTGAGELFF. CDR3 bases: TGTGCCAGCTCTACCGGGGCCGGGGAGCTGTTTTTT.

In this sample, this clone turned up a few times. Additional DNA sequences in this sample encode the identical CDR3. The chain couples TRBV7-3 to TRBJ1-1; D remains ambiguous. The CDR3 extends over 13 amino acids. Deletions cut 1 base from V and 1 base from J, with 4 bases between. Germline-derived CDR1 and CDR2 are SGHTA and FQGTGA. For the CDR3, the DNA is TGTGCCAGCAGCTTAATCAGGAACACTGAAGCTTTCTTT. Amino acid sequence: CASSLIRNTEAFF.

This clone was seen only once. CDR3 region: CASSDPKRGQGWYTEAFF. CDR3 in DNA: TGTGCCAGCAGTGATCCTAAACGGGGACAGGGGTGGTACACTGAAGCTTTCTTT. This chain uses TRBV6-1 with TRBJ1-1; 10 nucleotides match TRBD1. Per the germline V gene, CDR1 is MNHNS and CDR2 is SASEGT. Trimming removed 3 bases from V and 3 bases from J; junction bases left unmatched: 13. This CDR3 region has 18 residues.

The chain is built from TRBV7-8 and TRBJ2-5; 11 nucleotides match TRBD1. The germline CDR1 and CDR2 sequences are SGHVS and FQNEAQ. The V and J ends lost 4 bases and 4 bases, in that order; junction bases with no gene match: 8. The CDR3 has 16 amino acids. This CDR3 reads CASSYGQGAGGETQYF. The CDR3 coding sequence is TGTGCCAGCAGCTACGGACAGGGGGCCGGCGGAGAGACCCAGTACTTC.

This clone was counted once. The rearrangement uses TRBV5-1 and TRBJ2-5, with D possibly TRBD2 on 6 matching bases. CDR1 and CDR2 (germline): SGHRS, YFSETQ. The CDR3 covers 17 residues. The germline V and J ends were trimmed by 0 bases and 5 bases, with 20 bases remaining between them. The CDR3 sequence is CASSLARPGVMGETQYF. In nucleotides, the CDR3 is TGCGCCAGCAGCTTGGCTCGCCCGGGGGTAATGGGGGAGACCCAGTACTTC.

CDR3 DNA: TGTGCCAGCAGCGTAGGGTGGGGCAATTCCGGGGGAGACACCGGGGAGCTGTTTTTT. Its translation: CASSVGWGNSGGDTGELFF. The chain has TRBV9 and TRBJ2-2; perhaps TRBD2 as D (6 bases). The germline V gene encodes CDR1 SGDLS and CDR2 YYNGEE. The ends were cut back, 0 bases at V and 3 bases at J, with 21 bases in the middle. This CDR3 has 19 amino acids. The full variable domain, with the rest looked up from reference TRBV9 and TRBJ2-2, is DSGVTQTPKHLITATGQRVTLRCSPRSGDLSVYWYQQSLDQGLQFLIQYYNGEERAKGNILERFSAQQFPDLHSELNLSSLELGDSALYFCASSVGWGNSGGDTGELFFGEGSRLTVL.

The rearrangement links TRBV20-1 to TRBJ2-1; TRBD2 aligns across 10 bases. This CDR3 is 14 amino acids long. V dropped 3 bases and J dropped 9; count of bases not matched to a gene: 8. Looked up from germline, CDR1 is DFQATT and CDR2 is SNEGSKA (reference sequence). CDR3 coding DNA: TGCAGTGCTAGTCAAGCGGGGGGGCTTAGTGAGCAGTTCTTC. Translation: CSASQAGGLSEQFF.

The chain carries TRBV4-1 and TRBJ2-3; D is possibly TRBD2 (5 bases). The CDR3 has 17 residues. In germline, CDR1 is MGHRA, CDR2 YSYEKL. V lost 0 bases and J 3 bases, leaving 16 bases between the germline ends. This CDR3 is CASSQDRGGWGTDTQYF. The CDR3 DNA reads TGCGCCAGCAGCCAAGATCGCGGAGGTTGGGGTACAGATACGCAGTATTTT.

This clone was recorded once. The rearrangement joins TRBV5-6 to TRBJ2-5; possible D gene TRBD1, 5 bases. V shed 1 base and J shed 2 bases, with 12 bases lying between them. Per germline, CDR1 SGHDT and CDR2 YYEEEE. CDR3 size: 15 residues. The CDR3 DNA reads TGTGCCAGCAGCTTGAGTACAGGAGCACAAGAGACCCAGTACTTC. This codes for CASSLSTGAQETQYF. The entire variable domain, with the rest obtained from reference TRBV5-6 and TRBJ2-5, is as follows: DAGVTQSPTHLIKTRGQQVTLRCSPKSGHDTVSWYQQALGQGPQFIFQYYEEEERQRGNFPDRFSGHQFPNYSSELNVNALLLGDSALYLCASSLSTGAQETQYFGPGTRLLVL.

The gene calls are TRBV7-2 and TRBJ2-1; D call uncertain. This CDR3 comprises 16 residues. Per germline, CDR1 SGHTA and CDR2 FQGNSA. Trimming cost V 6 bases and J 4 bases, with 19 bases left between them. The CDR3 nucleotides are TGTGCCAGCAGAAGAGAGATGGGCAGTGGGTACAATGAGCAGTTCTTC. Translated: CASRREMGSGYNEQFF. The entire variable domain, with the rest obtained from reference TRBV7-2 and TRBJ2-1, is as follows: GAGVSQSPSNKVTEKGKDVELRCDPISGHTALYWYRQSLGQGLEFLIYFQGNSAPDKSGLPSDRFSAERTGGSVSTLTIQRTQQEDSAVYLCASRREMGSGYNEQFFGPGTRLTVL.

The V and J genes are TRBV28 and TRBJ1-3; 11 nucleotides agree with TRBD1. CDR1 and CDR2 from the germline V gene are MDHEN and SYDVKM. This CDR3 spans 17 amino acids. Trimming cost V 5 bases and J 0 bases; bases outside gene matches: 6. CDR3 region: CASSARDRGGSGNTIYF. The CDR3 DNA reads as TGTGCCAGCAGTGCGCGGGACAGGGGGGGCTCTGGAAACACCATATATTTT.

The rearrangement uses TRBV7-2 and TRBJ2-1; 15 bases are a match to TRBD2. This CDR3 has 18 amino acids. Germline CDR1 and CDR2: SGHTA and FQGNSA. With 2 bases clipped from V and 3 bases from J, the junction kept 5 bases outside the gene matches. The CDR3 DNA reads TGTGCCAGCAGCTTATCTTGGACTAGCGGGGGGGGCTACAATGAGCAGTTCTTC. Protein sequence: CASSLSWTSGGGYNEQFF.

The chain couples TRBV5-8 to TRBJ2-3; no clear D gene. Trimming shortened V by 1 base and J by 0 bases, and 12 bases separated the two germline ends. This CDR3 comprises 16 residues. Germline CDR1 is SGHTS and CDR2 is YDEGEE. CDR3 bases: TGTGCCAGCAGCTTGATGAGGTCACTTAGCACAGATACGCAGTATTTT. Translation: CASSLMRSLSTDTQYF.

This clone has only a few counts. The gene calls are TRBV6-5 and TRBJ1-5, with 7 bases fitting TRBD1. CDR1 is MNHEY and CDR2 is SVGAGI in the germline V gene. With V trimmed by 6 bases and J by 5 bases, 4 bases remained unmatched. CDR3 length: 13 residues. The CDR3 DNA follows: TGTGCCAGCAGCTTACAGGGGCATCAGCCCCAGCATTTT. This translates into CASSLQGHQPQHF.

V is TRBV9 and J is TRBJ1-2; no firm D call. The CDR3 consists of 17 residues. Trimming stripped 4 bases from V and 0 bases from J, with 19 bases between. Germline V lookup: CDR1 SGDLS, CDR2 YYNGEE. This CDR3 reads CASSPGVSRHTNYGYTF. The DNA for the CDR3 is TGTGCCAGCAGCCCAGGTGTCTCCCGACATACTAACTATGGCTACACCTTC. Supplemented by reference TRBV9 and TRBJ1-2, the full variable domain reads DSGVTQTPKHLITATGQRVTLRCSPRSGDLSVYWYQQSLDQGLQFLIQYYNGEERAKGNILERFSAQQFPDLHSELNLSSLELGDSALYFCASSPGVSRHTNYGYTFGSGTRLTVV.

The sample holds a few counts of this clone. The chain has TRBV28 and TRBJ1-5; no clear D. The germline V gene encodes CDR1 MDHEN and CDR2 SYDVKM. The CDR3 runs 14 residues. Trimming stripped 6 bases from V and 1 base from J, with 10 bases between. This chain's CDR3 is CASRGGWSNQPQHF. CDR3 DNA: TGTGCCAGCAGGGGAGGGTGGAGCAATCAGCCCCAGCATTTT.

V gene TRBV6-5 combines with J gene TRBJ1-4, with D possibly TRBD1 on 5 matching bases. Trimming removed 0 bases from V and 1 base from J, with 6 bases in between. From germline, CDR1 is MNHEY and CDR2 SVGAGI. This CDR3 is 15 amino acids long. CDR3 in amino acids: CASSYSTVTNEKLFF. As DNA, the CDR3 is TGTGCCAGCAGTTACTCGACAGTAACTAATGAAAAACTGTTTTTT.

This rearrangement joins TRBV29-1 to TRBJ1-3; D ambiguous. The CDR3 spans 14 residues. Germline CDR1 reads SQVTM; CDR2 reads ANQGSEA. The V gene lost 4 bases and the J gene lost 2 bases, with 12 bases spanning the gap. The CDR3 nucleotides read TGCAGCGTTGTCAACACGGGAACTGGAAACACCATATATTTT. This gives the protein CSVVNTGTGNTIYF. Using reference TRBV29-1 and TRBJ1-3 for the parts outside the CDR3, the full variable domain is SAVISQKPSRDICQRGTSLTIQCQVDSQVTMMFWYRQQPGQSLTLIATANQGSEATYESGFVIDKFPISRPNLTFSTLTVSNMSPEDSSIYLCSVVNTGTGNTIYFGEGSWLTVV.

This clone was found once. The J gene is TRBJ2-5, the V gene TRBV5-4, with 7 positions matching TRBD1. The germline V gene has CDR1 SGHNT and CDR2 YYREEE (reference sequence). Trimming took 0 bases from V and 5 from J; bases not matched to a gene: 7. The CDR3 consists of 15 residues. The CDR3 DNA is TGTGCCAGCAGCTTGGAGGGGGCCGCAGGCGAGACCCAGTACTTC. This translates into CASSLEGAAGETQYF.

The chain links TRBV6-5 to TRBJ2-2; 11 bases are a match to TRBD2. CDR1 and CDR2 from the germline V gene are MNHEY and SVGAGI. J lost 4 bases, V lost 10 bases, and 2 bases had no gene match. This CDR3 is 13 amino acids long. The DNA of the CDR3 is TGTGCCACAACTAGCGGGGGCACCGGGGAGCTGTTTTTT. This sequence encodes CATTSGGTGELFF.